The present T cell receptor beta chain was sequenced within a study of T cells in Graves' hyperthyroidism and ophthalmopathy. Study findings and constraints: With a median lead of approximately 6.4 months before onset, the model predicted ophthalmopathy.

TCR beta CDR3 regions were amplified from RNA. The TCR CDR3 was amplified in a first-round RT-PCR using the HTBI primer set. TCRdb re-called the multiplex PCR reads with MiXCR, one entry per CDR3 protein. The sample has hundreds of thousands of distinct CDR3 sequences; less than 30% are singletons. As to this clonotype: Antigen specificity is unknown.

Used for diagnoses were clinical symptoms, serum thyroxine and TRAb, thyroid ultrasound and orbital computed tomography. Source material: blood. This TCR derives from a man between 35 and 55 years old with Graves' hyperthyroidism that later progressed to Graves' ophthalmopathy.

The CDR3 region is CASRAGTGYETQYF. The CDR3 nucleotides are TGTGCCAGTAGAGCCGGGACAGGGTATGAGACCCAGTACTTC. This sequence joins TRBV19 and TRBJ2-5; 9 bases are shared with TRBD1. The CDR3 sequence is 14 residues long. The ends lost 6 bases at V and 5 bases at J; junction bases unmatched: 7. Per the germline V gene, CDR1 is LNHDA and CDR2 is SQIVND (reference sequence).